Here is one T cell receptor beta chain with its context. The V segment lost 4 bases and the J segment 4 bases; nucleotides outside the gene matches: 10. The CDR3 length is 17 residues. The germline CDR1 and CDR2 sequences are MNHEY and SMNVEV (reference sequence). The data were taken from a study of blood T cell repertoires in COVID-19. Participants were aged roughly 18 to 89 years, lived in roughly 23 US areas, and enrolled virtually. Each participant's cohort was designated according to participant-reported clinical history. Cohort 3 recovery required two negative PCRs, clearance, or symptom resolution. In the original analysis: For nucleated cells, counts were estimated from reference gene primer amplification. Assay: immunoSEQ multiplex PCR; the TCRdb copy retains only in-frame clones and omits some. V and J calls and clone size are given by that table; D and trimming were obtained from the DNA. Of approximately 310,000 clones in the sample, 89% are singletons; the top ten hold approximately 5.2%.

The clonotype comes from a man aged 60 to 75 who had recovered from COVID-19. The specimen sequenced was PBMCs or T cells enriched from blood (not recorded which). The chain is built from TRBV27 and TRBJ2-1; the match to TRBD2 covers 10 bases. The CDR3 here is CASSSGRTSGAYNEQFF. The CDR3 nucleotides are TGTGCCAGCAGTTCAGGTAGGACTAGCGGAGCTTACAATGAGCAGTTCTTC.